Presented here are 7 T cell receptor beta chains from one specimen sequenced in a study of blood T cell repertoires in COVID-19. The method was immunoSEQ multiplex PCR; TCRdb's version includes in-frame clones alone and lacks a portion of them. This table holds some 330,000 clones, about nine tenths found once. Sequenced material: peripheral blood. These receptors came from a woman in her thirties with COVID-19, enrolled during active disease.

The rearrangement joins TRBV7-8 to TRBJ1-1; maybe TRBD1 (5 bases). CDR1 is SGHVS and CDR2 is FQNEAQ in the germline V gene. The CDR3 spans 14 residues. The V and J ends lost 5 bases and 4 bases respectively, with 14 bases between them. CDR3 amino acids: CASSTQGKGTEAFF. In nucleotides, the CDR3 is TGTGCCAGCAGCACCCAGGGAAAAGGCACTGAAGCTTTCTTT.

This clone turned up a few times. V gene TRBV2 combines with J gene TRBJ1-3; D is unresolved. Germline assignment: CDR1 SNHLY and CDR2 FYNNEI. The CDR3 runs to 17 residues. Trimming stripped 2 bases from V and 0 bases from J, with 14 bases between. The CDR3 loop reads CASSEPNGPHSGNTIYF. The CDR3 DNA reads TGTGCCAGCAGTGAACCTAATGGTCCTCACTCTGGAAACACCATATATTTT.

CDR3 in amino acids: CASSESQALYGYTF. The DNA of the CDR3 is TGTGCCAGCAGTGAATCGCAGGCGCTATACGGCTACACCTTC. The chain recombines TRBV6-1 with TRBJ1-2; D remains ambiguous. V lost 2 bases to trimming and J lost 8 bases, with 15 bases between them. CDR3 length: 14 residues. In germline, CDR1 is MNHNS, CDR2 SASEGT.

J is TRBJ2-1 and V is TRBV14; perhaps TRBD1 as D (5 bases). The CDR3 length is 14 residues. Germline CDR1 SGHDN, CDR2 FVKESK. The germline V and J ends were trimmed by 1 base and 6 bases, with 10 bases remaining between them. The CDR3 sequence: CASSQVGQSNEQFF. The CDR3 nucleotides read TGTGCCAGCAGCCAAGTGGGGCAGTCCAATGAGCAGTTCTTC.

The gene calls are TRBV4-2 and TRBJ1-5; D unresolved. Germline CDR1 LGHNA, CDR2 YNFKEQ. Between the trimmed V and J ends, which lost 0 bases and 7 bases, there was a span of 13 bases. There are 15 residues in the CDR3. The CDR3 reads CASSQEEGGYQPQHF. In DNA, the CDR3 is TGTGCCAGCAGCCAAGAAGAGGGCGGGTACCAGCCCCAGCATTTT.

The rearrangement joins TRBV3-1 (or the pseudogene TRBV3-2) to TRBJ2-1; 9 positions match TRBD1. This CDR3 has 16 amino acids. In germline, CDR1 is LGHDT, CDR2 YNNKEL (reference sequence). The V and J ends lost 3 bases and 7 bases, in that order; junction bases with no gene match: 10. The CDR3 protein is CASSQGAQGAGNEQFF. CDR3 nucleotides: TGTGCCAGCAGCCAGGGGGCACAGGGGGCTGGAAATGAGCAGTTCTTC.

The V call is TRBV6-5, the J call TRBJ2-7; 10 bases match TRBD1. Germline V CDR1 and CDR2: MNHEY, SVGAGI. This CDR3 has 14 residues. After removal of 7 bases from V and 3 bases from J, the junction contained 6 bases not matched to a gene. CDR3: CASTTDRGNYEQYF. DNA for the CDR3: TGTGCCAGCACCACGGACAGGGGGAACTACGAGCAGTACTTC.